The 10 T cell receptor beta chains below all came from one sample that was sequenced in a study of spatial heterogeneity in lung cancer. No antigen is known for these receptors. Study results and limitations: Tracking of tumor mutation counts was seen in expanded intratumoral alpha and beta TCR counts.

TCRdb reprocessed the 5' RACE reads via MiXCR and lists one record per CDR3 protein. Of 13,000 or so distinct CDR3 sequences detected, less than 4.5% appear once; the ten largest clones hold 7% to 8%. Time point denoted: sample taken at primary tumor resection. This specimen consisted of lung tumor tissue, obtained at surgery. The receptors were sampled from a male donor with early-stage non-small cell lung cancer.

This clonotype is deemed medium-sized. The V and J genes are TRBV27 and TRBJ1-5; D gene uncertain. Germline assignment: CDR1 MNHEY and CDR2 SMNVEV (reference sequence). The CDR3 consists of 17 residues. The V end was cut by 5 bases, the J end by 0 bases, with 17 bases between. CDR3 loop: CASSPWTGSYSNQPQHF. DNA for the CDR3: TGTGCCAGCAGTCCCTGGACGGGTTCTTATAGCAATCAGCCCCAGCATTTT.

The sample holds a few counts of this clonotype. This may be a read error: a much more frequent sequence differs by one nucleotide. This CDR3 is CASSPGQCMNTEAFF. The CDR3 nucleotides read TGCGCCAGCAGCCCGGGACAGTGCATGAACACTGAAGCTTTCTTT. The V and J genes are TRBV5-1 and TRBJ1-1, with TRBD1 matching over 7 bases. The CDR3 runs 15 residues. With 4 bases clipped from V and 0 bases from J, the junction kept 6 bases outside the gene matches. Germline values: CDR1 SGHRS, CDR2 YFSETQ.

This clonotype was observed at least ten times. The rearrangement uses TRBV5-1 and TRBJ2-7, with 10 bases fitting TRBD2. This CDR3 spans 17 amino acids. Germline V CDR1 and CDR2: SGHRS, YFSETQ. Losses at the gene ends were 1 base for V and 0 bases for J; bases not matched to a gene: 7. The CDR3 region has the DNA TGCGCCAGCAGCTTGTCCCCTAGCGGGGGACCCTCCTACGAGCAGTACTTC. Encoded protein: CASSLSPSGGPSYEQYF.

This clonotype was seen repeatedly, ten times or more. The CDR3 loop is CSARPYTGETQYF. The CDR3 region has the DNA TGCAGTGCTAGACCCTACACAGGGGAGACCCAGTACTTC. This chain connects TRBV20-1 to TRBJ2-5, with a possible D match to TRBD1 (6 bases). CDR1 and CDR2 (germline): DFQATT, SNEGSKA (reference sequence). CDR3 length: 13 residues. Trimming took off 2 bases at V and 5 bases at J, with 12 bases between the two ends.

At least ten counts were recorded for this clonotype. The V call is TRBV7-2, the J call TRBJ1-2; D is undetermined. The CDR3 spans 13 residues. The V gene lost 0 bases and the J gene lost 4 bases, with 6 bases spanning the gap. Germline values: CDR1 SGHTA, CDR2 FQGNSA. The CDR3 loop reads CASSLACGYGYTF. CDR3 sequence (DNA): TGTGCCAGCAGCTTAGCGTGTGGCTATGGCTACACCTTC.

This clonotype showed up many times. V is TRBV29-1 and J is TRBJ2-1; 13 bases are shared with TRBD2. Germline assignment: CDR1 SQVTM and CDR2 ANQGSEA. This CDR3 is built from 17 residues. J lost 0 bases, V lost 1 base, and 3 bases had no gene match. This CDR3 is CSVEGLAGGSSYNEQFF. CDR3 nucleotides: TGCAGCGTTGAAGGACTAGCGGGAGGAAGCTCCTACAATGAGCAGTTCTTC.

This clonotype was observed at least ten times. V usage is TRBV5-1 and J usage is TRBJ2-3, with D maybe TRBD2 (7 bases). Trimming took 3 bases from V and 5 from J, leaving 19 bases between them. Looked up from germline, CDR1 is SGHRS and CDR2 is YFSETQ. The CDR3 consists of 16 residues. CDR3 nucleotide sequence: TGCGCCAGCAGCTCCCTGGATGGGGGGGCTGGAGATACGCAGTATTTT. Translating gives CASSSLDGGAGDTQYF.

This clonotype occurred many times. The chain recombines TRBV29-1 with TRBJ2-2; D tentatively fits TRBD1 or TRBD2 (6 bases each). CDR1 and CDR2 from the germline V gene are SQVTM and ANQGSEA. The V end lost 7 bases, the J end lost 7 bases, and 19 bases lay between the germline ends. The CDR3 sequence is 14 residues long. CDR3 in amino acids: CSAPEEGDSGELFF. CDR3 nucleotides: TGCAGCGCCCCTGAGGAGGGGGATAGCGGGGAGCTGTTTTTT.

The chain couples TRBV20-1 to TRBJ2-3; 9 nucleotides match TRBD2. The trim removed 4 bases at V and 2 bases at J, leaving 10 bases unmatched. CDR3 length: 16 residues. Germline CDR1 is DFQATT and CDR2 is SNEGSKA (reference sequence). For the CDR3, the DNA is TGCAGTGCTAACCGCCCCGTAGCGGGAGCCACAGATACGCAGTATTTT. Protein: CSANRPVAGATDTQYF.

This clonotype was observed many times. The chain joins TRBV18 to TRBJ1-1; 7 bases match TRBD1. The germline gives CDR1 KGHSH, CDR2 LQKENI. The CDR3 has 15 residues. The ends lost 4 bases at V and 1 base at J; junction bases unmatched: 6. The CDR3 nucleotides are TGTGCCAGCTCACAAATTCAGGGGGAGAACACTGAAGCTTTCTTT. Its protein product is CASSQIQGENTEAFF.